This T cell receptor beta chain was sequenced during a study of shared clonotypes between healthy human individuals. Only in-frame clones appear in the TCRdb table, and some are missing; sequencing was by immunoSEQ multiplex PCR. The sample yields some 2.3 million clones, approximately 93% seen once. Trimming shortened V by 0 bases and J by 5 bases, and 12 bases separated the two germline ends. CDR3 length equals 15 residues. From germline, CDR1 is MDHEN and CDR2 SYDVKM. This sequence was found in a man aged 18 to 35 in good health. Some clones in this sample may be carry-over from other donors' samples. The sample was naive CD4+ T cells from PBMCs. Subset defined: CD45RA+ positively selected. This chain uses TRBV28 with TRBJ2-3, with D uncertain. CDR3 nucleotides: TGTGCCAGCAGTTTATGGAACGGGCGCGGAGATACGCAGTATTTT. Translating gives CASSLWNGRGDTQYF.